This TCR beta chain came from a study of blood T cell repertoires in COVID-19. Whole-study context: Sample material is recorded as cDNA or gDNA derived from T cells, B-cell-depleted T cells, or PBMCs.

Participant age was roughly 18 to 90 years, and participants resided in about two dozen US areas. Cohorts were determined from participant-reported clinical history. Under the authors' procedure: Using reference gene primer amplification, nucleated cell counts were estimated. Libraries were prepared by immunoSEQ multiplex PCR; TCRdb keeps only in-frame clonotypes and omits some of them. The DNA was the basis for D and trimming; V, J and clone size are from that table. The sample yields 200,000 to 250,000 clones, around 86% seen once. Germline values: CDR1 ENHRY, CDR2 SYGVKD. This CDR3 spans 13 amino acids. Trimming took 6 bases from V and 1 from J, leaving 9 bases between them.

Material for sequencing was PBMCs or T cells enriched from blood (not recorded which). The sequence derives from a woman aged 40 to 55 with acute COVID-19. V gene TRBV10-3 combines with J gene TRBJ1-2, with a weak D call TRBD1 (6 bases). The CDR3: CAIRDRINYGYTF. The CDR3 nucleotides are TGTGCCATCAGGGACAGAATTAACTATGGCTACACCTTC.